The 21 T cell receptor beta chains below come from one sample, sequenced in a study of control samples from healthy donors and cancer patients. Clones were read by immunoSEQ multiplex PCR, and TCRdb kept only the in-frame ones, dropping some. The sample includes around 70,000 clones, around 86% of them seen just once. The sample taken for sequencing was PBMCs. Source of these receptors: a woman between 45 and 65 years old with colorectal cancer.

The genes are TRBV28 and TRBJ2-7; a weak D match, TRBD1 (6 bases). Germline V gene data show CDR1 as MDHEN and CDR2 as SYDVKM. The V and J ends lost 2 bases and 4 bases respectively, with 6 bases between them. The CDR3 totals 12 residues. This chain's CDR3 is CASSLDRYEQYV. In DNA, the CDR3 is TGTGCCAGCAGTTTAGACAGGTACGAGCAGTACGTC.

V and J are TRBV11-2 and TRBJ2-5, with TRBD1 matching over 7 bases. Germline values: CDR1 SGHAT, CDR2 FQNNGV. V was clipped by 8 bases and J by 5 bases; unmatched bases: 23. The CDR3 runs 18 residues. This CDR3 reads CASGYNRRTGVGCETQYF. The CDR3 nucleotides are TGTGCCAGCGGATATAACCGGCGCACAGGGGTTGGGTGCGAGACCCAGTACTTC.

J is TRBJ1-4 and V is TRBV4-2; the match to TRBD1 covers 11 bases. The CDR3 is 16 amino acids. J was trimmed by 8 bases and V by 0 bases; bases with no gene match: 5. Per germline, CDR1 LGHNA and CDR2 YNFKEQ. CDR3 loop: CASSQDGTGGIEKLFF. CDR3 nucleotide sequence: TGTGCCAGCAGCCAAGATGGGACAGGGGGGATCGAAAAACTGTTTTTT.

The chain links TRBV5-8 to TRBJ1-4; TRBD1 aligns across 11 bases. Trimming cost V 0 bases and J 6 bases; bases outside gene matches: 1. CDR1 is SGHTS, CDR2 YDEGEE, per germline. This CDR3 contains 15 residues. CDR3 nucleotides: TGTGCCAGCAGCTTGGGGACAGGGGGCGATGAAAAACTGTTTTTT. Protein: CASSLGTGGDEKLFF.

V usage is TRBV6-5 and J usage is TRBJ2-3; TRBD1 aligns across 9 bases. The germline CDR1 and CDR2 sequences are MNHEY and SVGAGI. The CDR3 consists of 13 residues. The V segment lost 7 bases and the J segment 3 bases; nucleotides outside the gene matches: 2. In DNA form, the CDR3 reads TGTGCCAGCAATGGACAGGGGACAGATACGCAGTATTTT. Residues: CASNGQGTDTQYF.

The chain recombines TRBV5-6 with TRBJ1-5, with 8 bases that match TRBD1. The CDR3 is 14 residues long. V gave up 4 bases and J gave up 4 bases; unmatched junction bases: 4. The V gene's germline CDR1 is SGHDT and CDR2 YYEEEE. CDR3 in DNA: TGTGCCAGCAGCCGGAGACAGGGGAATCAGCCCCAGCATTTT. Amino acids: CASSRRQGNQPQHF.

A note on this clone: The same CDR3 is also encoded by other DNA sequences in this sample. This chain joins TRBV4-1 and TRBJ2-5, with a possible D match to TRBD2 (5 bases). The germline V gene encodes CDR1 MGHRA and CDR2 YSYEKL. This CDR3 has 13 residues. Trimming shortened V by 1 base and J by 7 bases, and 10 bases separated the two germline ends. The CDR3 here is CASSQVIEGTQYF. CDR3 sequence (DNA): TGCGCCAGCAGCCAAGTTATCGAGGGGACCCAGTACTTC.

J is TRBJ1-1 and V is TRBV19; D remains unclear. Trimming took 5 bases from V and 7 from J, leaving 14 bases between them. The germline CDR1 and CDR2 sequences are LNHDA and SQIVND (reference sequence). This CDR3 spans 13 amino acids. CDR3 sequence reads: CASSLGLRREAFF. In nucleotides, the CDR3 is TGTGCCAGTAGTCTAGGACTTCGCCGTGAAGCTTTCTTT.

The chain carries TRBV5-1 and TRBJ2-6; either TRBD1 or TRBD2 may fit D (6 bases each). The CDR3 is 15 amino acids. Deletions cut 4 bases from V and 4 bases from J, with 12 bases between. The germline V gene has CDR1 SGHRS and CDR2 YFSETQ. The CDR3 sequence is CASSLGGGGANVLTF. The CDR3 nucleotides read TGCGCCAGCAGCCTGGGGGGCGGCGGGGCCAACGTCCTGACTTTC.

The gene calls are TRBV7-3 and TRBJ2-6; perhaps TRBD1 as D (5 bases). Germline V gene data show CDR1 as SGHTA and CDR2 as FQGTGA. The CDR3 has 17 residues. V lost 2 bases and J 0 bases, leaving 11 bases between the germline ends. The CDR3 sequence is CASSLQGTYSGANVLTF. The CDR3 DNA is TGTGCCAGCAGCTTACAGGGCACCTACTCTGGGGCCAACGTCCTGACTTTC.

The V and J genes are TRBV6-5 and TRBJ1-2, with D uncertain. V was pared by 10 bases and J by 6 bases, with 18 bases between. Germline V gene lookup returns CDR1 MNHEY and CDR2 SVGAGI. This CDR3 is built from 13 residues. The CDR3 sequence: CATASGRRDGYTF. Here the CDR3 DNA reads TGTGCCACGGCGTCCGGCAGGAGGGATGGCTACACCTTC.

This clone has just a few counts. The rearrangement joins TRBV4-1 to TRBJ1-4; D perhaps matches TRBD1 (5 bases). CDR3 size: 19 residues. V lost 0 bases and J 4 bases, leaving 21 bases between the germline ends. Germline V gene lookup returns CDR1 MGHRA and CDR2 YSYEKL. In DNA form, the CDR3 reads TGCGCCAGCAGCCAAGAATTAGACCGAAGGGGAAGCTATAATGAAAAACTGTTTTTT. Its translation: CASSQELDRRGSYNEKLFF.

This clone was observed a single time. J is TRBJ1-1 and V is TRBV18, with D possibly being TRBD1 (5 bases). This CDR3 is 15 amino acids long. The V gene's germline CDR1 is KGHSH and CDR2 LQKENI. V was cut by 0 bases and J by 6 bases, with 14 bases left in between. The DNA for the CDR3 is TGTGCCAGCTCACCACCGATGGGCCAGGGCTCTGAAGCTTTCTTT. The encoded protein is CASSPPMGQGSEAFF.

The rearrangement uses TRBV7-9 and TRBJ1-6; 7 bases are a match to TRBD1. Germline CDR1 reads SEHNR; CDR2 reads FQNEAQ (reference sequence). The CDR3 length is 13 residues. After removal of 0 bases from V and 14 bases from J, the junction contained 4 bases not matched to a gene. In DNA form, the CDR3 reads TGTGCCAGCAGCTTAGCGACAGGGATTGCCCTCCACTTT. This gives the protein CASSLATGIALHF. Based on the CDR3 plus reference TRBV7-9 and TRBJ1-6, the full variable domain is DTGVSQNPRHKITKRGQNVTFRCDPISEHNRLYWYRQTLGQGPEFLTYFQNEAQLEKSRLLSDRFSAERPKGSFSTLEIQRTEQGDSAMYLCASSLATGIALHFGNGTRLTVT.

The rearrangement links TRBV28 to TRBJ2-5; tentatively, D is TRBD1 (7 bases). Germline V lookup: CDR1 MDHEN, CDR2 SYDVKM. V was pared by 5 bases and J by 10 bases, with 20 bases between. The CDR3 covers 14 residues. CDR3 amino acids: CASSPTRQGLDQYF. As DNA, the CDR3 is TGTGCCAGCAGTCCCACCCGACAGGGACTTGACCAGTACTTC.

This chain uses TRBV19 with TRBJ1-6; no firm D call. Germline V gives CDR1 LNHDA, CDR2 SQIVND (reference sequence). Trimming shortened V by 5 bases and J by 8 bases, and 10 bases separated the two germline ends. The CDR3 has 13 amino acids. CDR3 bases: TGTGCCAGTAGTGGAACGATCGATTCACCCCTCCACTTT. Encoded protein: CASSGTIDSPLHF.

The chain combines TRBV27 with TRBJ2-1; perhaps TRBD1 as D (5 bases). CDR3 length: 15 residues. Germline V lookup: CDR1 MNHEY, CDR2 SMNVEV (reference sequence). V was shortened by 2 bases and J by 4 bases, with 12 bases between the two germline ends. The CDR3 DNA is TGTGCCAGCAGTTTACAGGGTATGAGGTACAATGAGCAGTTCTTC. It translates to CASSLQGMRYNEQFF.

This sequence joins TRBV15 and TRBJ1-6; D gene unclear. V gave up 1 base and J gave up 10 bases, with 11 bases separating them. CDR3 length equals 14 residues. CDR1 LNHNV and CDR2 YYDKDF come from the germline V gene (reference sequence). The CDR3 sequence is CATSRGPVGSPLHF. The CDR3 nucleotides are TGTGCCACCAGCAGAGGTCCTGTAGGATCACCCCTCCACTTT.

V and J are TRBV3-1 (or the pseudogene TRBV3-2) and TRBJ1-4; the D is unclear. The CDR3 contains 15 residues. Germline values: CDR1 LGHDT, CDR2 YNNKEL (reference sequence). Deletions cut 6 bases from V and 3 bases from J, with 14 bases between. The CDR3 spells CASSRRGEANEKLFF. The CDR3 bases are TGTGCCAGCAGTCGCCGCGGGGAGGCTAATGAAAAACTGTTTTTT.

The chain links TRBV7-2 to TRBJ1-2; 9 bases match TRBD1. CDR3 length equals 14 residues. Germline V CDR1 and CDR2: SGHTA, FQGNSA. Trimming took 1 base from V and 8 from J; bases not matched to a gene: 5. This CDR3 reads CASSLGGQGKGYTF. As DNA, the CDR3 is TGTGCCAGCAGCTTAGGGGGACAGGGCAAGGGCTACACCTTC.

The sample holds one count of this clone. This chain connects TRBV7-2 to TRBJ2-2; D could derive from TRBD1 or TRBD2 (5 bases each). Trimming took 2 bases from V and 7 from J, leaving 11 bases between them. CDR1 and CDR2 from the germline V gene are SGHTA and FQGNSA. The CDR3 is 14 residues long. The CDR3 spells CASSLSGGIGELFF. The CDR3 nucleotides are TGTGCCAGCAGCTTAAGTGGGGGAATCGGGGAGCTGTTTTTT.